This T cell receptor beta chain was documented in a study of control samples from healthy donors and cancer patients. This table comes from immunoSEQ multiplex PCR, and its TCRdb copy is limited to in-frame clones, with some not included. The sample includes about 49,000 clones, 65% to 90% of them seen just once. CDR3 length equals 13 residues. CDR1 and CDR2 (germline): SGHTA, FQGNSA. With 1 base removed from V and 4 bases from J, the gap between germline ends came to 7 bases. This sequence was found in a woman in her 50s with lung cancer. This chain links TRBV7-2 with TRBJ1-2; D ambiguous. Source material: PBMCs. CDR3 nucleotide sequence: TGTGCCAGCAGCTTAGGGGAGTTCTATGGCTACACCTTC. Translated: CASSLGEFYGYTF.